These 6 T cell receptor beta chains originate from one sample sequenced in a study of T cell changes during pregnancy in multiple sclerosis. Profiled with immunoSEQ multiplex PCR; TCRdb holds only in-frame clones, not every one. The top ten clones hold 1.5% of a sample with 90,000 or so clones, under 95% of them seen once. The sequences come from peripheral blood, collected in the first trimester of pregnancy. The receptor source for this set is a female donor with multiple sclerosis, enrolled in a pregnancy study.

V usage is TRBV29-1 and J usage is TRBJ2-5; 7 nucleotides align to TRBD1. Germline V CDR1 and CDR2: SQVTM, ANQGSEA. There are 14 residues in the CDR3. With 1 base clipped from V and 7 bases from J, the junction kept 9 bases outside the gene matches. CDR3 in amino acids: CSVEAGTEFATQYF. The DNA for the CDR3 is TGCAGCGTTGAAGCCGGGACAGAGTTTGCGACCCAGTACTTC.

The chain recombines TRBV19 with TRBJ2-2; 8 nucleotides align to TRBD1. This CDR3 is built from 16 residues. Germline V lookup: CDR1 LNHDA, CDR2 SQIVND (reference sequence). Trimming took 4 bases from V and 6 from J; bases not matched to a gene: 10. CDR3: CASSTRTGKVAGELFF. CDR3 DNA: TGTGCCAGTAGTACCCGGACAGGGAAGGTAGCCGGGGAGCTGTTTTTT.

The CDR3 loop reads CASSFPGQNTGELFF. The CDR3 DNA follows: TGTGCCAGCAGTTTCCCGGGACAGAACACCGGGGAGCTGTTTTTT. The chain combines TRBV28 with TRBJ2-2; TRBD1 might be the D (6 bases). From germline, CDR1 is MDHEN and CDR2 SYDVKM. Trimming left V 3 bases short and J 1 base short, with 9 bases between. This CDR3 is built from 15 residues.

This rearrangement joins TRBV7-9 to TRBJ1-1; tentatively, D is TRBD1 (6 bases). Germline CDR1 SEHNR, CDR2 FQNEAQ (reference sequence). V was cut by 5 bases and J by 1 base, with 14 bases left in between. This CDR3 is 15 amino acids long. CDR3: CASSLTPTGNTEAFF. CDR3 in DNA: TGTGCCAGCAGCCTAACCCCGACAGGGAACACTGAAGCTTTCTTT.

This chain uses TRBV7-2 with TRBJ2-2; 7 bases match TRBD1. The V gene's germline CDR1 is SGHTA and CDR2 FQGNSA. V gave up 5 bases and J gave up 0 bases; unmatched junction bases: 9. This CDR3 has 17 amino acids. CDR3 in DNA: TGTGCCAGCAGCCGAATATGGACAGGCGCGAACACCGGGGAGCTGTTTTTT. Protein: CASSRIWTGANTGELFF. Filled out from reference TRBV7-2 and TRBJ2-2, the complete variable domain reads GAGVSQSPSNKVTEKGKDVELRCDPISGHTALYWYRQSLGQGLEFLIYFQGNSAPDKSGLPSDRFSAERTGGSVSTLTIQRTQQEDSAVYLCASSRIWTGANTGELFFGEGSRLTVL.

This chain connects TRBV29-1 to TRBJ1-1, with unresolved D. The germline V and J ends were trimmed by 5 bases and 5 bases, with 18 bases remaining between them. The germline gives CDR1 SQVTM, CDR2 ANQGSEA. The CDR3 runs 14 residues. The CDR3 spells CSVQGSGEITEAFF. In DNA form, the CDR3 reads TGCAGCGTTCAAGGGTCTGGGGAGATAACTGAAGCTTTCTTT.